This entry lists 22 T cell receptor beta chains sequenced from one sample in a study of shared T cell receptors in the human thymus. The repertoire was sequenced with immunoSEQ multiplex PCR; TCRdb's copy has only in-frame clones and lacks some. Of around 65,000 clones listed, over 90% were seen once; the top ten hold roughly 0.033%. The material sequenced was thymocytes. The receptors shown here come from a human donor.

The chain recombines TRBV6-1 with TRBJ2-1; 10 positions agree with TRBD2. J lost 5 bases, V lost 6 bases, and 7 bases had no gene match. Germline loops: CDR1 MNHNS, CDR2 SASEGT. CDR3 length equals 15 residues. The CDR3 loop reads CASRSSGGPDNEQFF. As DNA, the CDR3 is TGTGCCAGCAGGAGTAGCGGGGGGCCAGACAATGAGCAGTTCTTC.

The rearrangement joins TRBV27 to TRBJ2-7; the D gene is possibly TRBD2 (5 bases). Germline lookup yields CDR1 MNHEY and CDR2 SMNVEV (reference sequence). The CDR3 runs to 16 residues. Trimming stripped 2 bases from V and 5 bases from J, with 19 bases between. The CDR3 coding sequence is TGTGCCAGCAGTTTAATATTTTGGCCTAGGAGGCACGAGCAGTACTTC. It encodes CASSLIFWPRRHEQYF.

The chain joins TRBV11-2 to TRBJ1-2, with 9 bases aligning to TRBD1. The CDR3 spans 14 residues. Germline-derived CDR1 and CDR2 are SGHAT and FQNNGV. With 3 bases clipped from V and 8 bases from J, the junction kept 7 bases outside the gene matches. The CDR3 loop reads CASSLTGTGHGYTF. The CDR3 DNA is TGTGCCAGCAGCTTGACCGGGACAGGGCACGGCTACACCTTC.

In its sample, this clone was seen a few times. This chain connects TRBV4-1 to TRBJ1-1, with unresolved D. Trimming shortened V by 1 base and J by 1 base, and 4 bases separated the two germline ends. The germline V gene encodes CDR1 MGHRA and CDR2 YSYEKL. The CDR3 consists of 13 residues. The CDR3 protein is CASSQVTNTEAFF. The CDR3 nucleotides are TGCGCCAGCAGCCAAGTGACGAACACTGAAGCTTTCTTT.

The chain recombines TRBV7-9 with TRBJ1-2, with TRBD1 as a possible D gene (5 bases). V shed 1 base and J shed 5 bases, with 11 bases lying between them. There are 14 residues in the CDR3. CDR1 is SEHNR, CDR2 FQNEAQ, per germline (reference sequence). The CDR3 DNA follows: TGTGCCAGCAGCTTAGAGTCCAGGGTTTATGGCTACACCTTC. This gives the protein CASSLESRVYGYTF.

The rearrangement uses TRBV6-4 and TRBJ2-7, with TRBD2 identical over 7 bases. Germline V lookup: CDR1 MRHNA, CDR2 SNTAGT. The CDR3 has 18 amino acids. V shed 10 bases and J 3 bases; nucleotides not matched to a gene: 24. CDR3 sequence: CATPGSGGLADLYYEQYF. The CDR3 nucleotides read TGTGCCACCCCCGGGTCGGGGGGACTCGCCGACCTTTACTACGAGCAGTACTTC.

This clone was seen only once. The chain combines TRBV7-2 with TRBJ1-5, with 7 bases identical to TRBD1. The CDR3 length is 14 residues. With V trimmed by 5 bases and J by 6 bases, 7 bases remained unmatched. The V gene's germline CDR1 is SGHTA and CDR2 FQGNSA. CDR3 protein: CASSPRAGGQPQHF. The CDR3 DNA reads TGTGCCAGCAGCCCCCGGGCAGGGGGTCAGCCCCAGCATTTT.

The rearrangement uses TRBV28 and TRBJ1-1; D call uncertain. The V end was cut by 4 bases, the J end by 7 bases, with 7 bases between. Germline assignment: CDR1 MDHEN and CDR2 SYDVKM. The CDR3 contains 11 residues. CDR3 nucleotides: TGTGCCAGCAGTTACGACCTTGAAGCTTTCTTT. Its translation: CASSYDLEAFF. Looking up the rest from reference TRBV28 and TRBJ1-1 gives the full variable domain: DVKVTQSSRYLVKRTGEKVFLECVQDMDHENMFWYRQDPGLGLRLIYFSYDVKMKEKGDIPEGYSVSREKKERFSLILESASTNQTSMYLCASSYDLEAFFGQGTRLTVV.

This sequence joins TRBV19 and TRBJ2-2, with D perhaps being TRBD1 or TRBD2 (5 bases each). Germline CDR1 LNHDA, CDR2 SQIVND (reference sequence). The CDR3 runs 15 residues. The V end was cut by 5 bases, the J end by 5 bases, with 15 bases between. The CDR3 DNA follows: TGTGCCAGTAGTGTATCCGGGACCTTGACCGGGGAGCTGTTTTTT. This codes for CASSVSGTLTGELFF. The full variable domain, rest sourced from reference TRBV19 and TRBJ2-2, is DGGITQSPKYLFRKEGQNVTLSCEQNLNHDAMYWYRQDPGQGLRLIYYSQIVNDFQKGDIAEGYSVSREKKESFPLTVTSAQKNPTAFYLCASSVSGTLTGELFFGEGSRLTVL.

CDR3 residues: CASSPDSPWMYTQYF. In nucleotides, the CDR3 is TGCGCCAGCAGCCCCGACTCCCCATGGATGTATACGCAGTATTTT. The J gene is TRBJ2-3, the V gene TRBV5-1, with D unclear. This CDR3 has 15 amino acids. V was trimmed by 4 bases and J by 7 bases, leaving 19 bases between them. CDR1 SGHRS and CDR2 YFSETQ come from the germline V gene.

V usage is TRBV27 and J usage is TRBJ1-1; no definite D call. Trimming shortened V by 6 bases and J by 1 base, and 12 bases separated the two germline ends. The CDR3 runs 14 residues. The V gene's germline CDR1 is MNHEY and CDR2 SMNVEV (reference sequence). CDR3 DNA: TGTGCCAGCAGCCATCTGTCGAGGAACACTGAAGCTTTCTTT. Its protein product is CASSHLSRNTEAFF.

The rearrangement uses TRBV5-1 and TRBJ2-3; D remains unclear. The germline V gene has CDR1 SGHRS and CDR2 YFSETQ. Trimming removed 0 bases at V and 4 bases at J, with 0 bases between. The CDR3 spans 11 residues. The CDR3: CASSLADTQYF. CDR3 nucleotides: TGCGCCAGCAGCTTGGCAGATACGCAGTATTTT.

V is TRBV4-3 and J is TRBJ1-4, with 8 bases matching TRBD1. Germline CDR1 LGHNA, CDR2 YSLEER. The CDR3 runs to 16 residues. V gave up 0 bases and J gave up 10 bases; unmatched junction bases: 10. The CDR3 is CASSQEATGDGGKLFF. CDR3 nucleotides: TGCGCCAGCAGCCAAGAGGCGACAGGGGATGGCGGAAAACTGTTTTTT.

The chain couples TRBV11-2 to TRBJ1-1; D unresolved. V was pared by 5 bases and J by 0 bases, with 19 bases between. The CDR3 runs 17 residues. Germline lookup yields CDR1 SGHAT and CDR2 FQNNGV. CDR3 region: CASSPTGPGRMNTEAFF. The CDR3 DNA is TGTGCCAGCAGCCCGACCGGGCCAGGAAGAATGAACACTGAAGCTTTCTTT.

The V gene is TRBV27, the J gene TRBJ2-7, with 13 positions matching TRBD2. Germline V gene data show CDR1 as MNHEY and CDR2 as SMNVEV (reference sequence). The CDR3 has 18 residues. V was clipped by 3 bases and J by 1 base; unmatched bases: 9. For the CDR3, the DNA is TGTGCCAGCAGTTTCCAGACTAGCGGGGGGCCCACTTCCTACGAGCAGTACTTC. Its translation: CASSFQTSGGPTSYEQYF.

The rearrangement uses TRBV5-5 and TRBJ1-5; 7 positions agree with TRBD1. The CDR3 has 17 amino acids. V shed 1 base and J 0 bases; nucleotides not matched to a gene: 7. Germline CDR1 is SGHKS and CDR2 is YYEKEE (reference sequence). The DNA of the CDR3 is TGTGCCAGCAGCTTGAGGGACAGACCAGATAGCAATCAGCCCCAGCATTTT. Translation gives CASSLRDRPDSNQPQHF.

The chain recombines TRBV5-8 with TRBJ2-3, with a possible D match to TRBD1 (5 bases). The germline gives CDR1 SGHTS, CDR2 YDEGEE. The CDR3 length is 19 residues. V was shortened by 3 bases and J by 2 bases, with 25 bases between the two germline ends. The CDR3 loop is CASSSASHQGKGHTDTQYF. CDR3 sequence (DNA): TGTGCCAGCAGCTCTGCCAGTCATCAGGGTAAGGGGCACACAGATACGCAGTATTTT. Filled out from reference TRBV5-8 and TRBJ2-3, the complete variable domain reads EAGVTQSPTHLIKTRGQQATLRCSPISGHTSVYWYQQALGLGLQFLLWYDEGEERNRGNFPPRFSGRQFPNYSSELNVNALELEDSALYLCASSSASHQGKGHTDTQYFGPGTRLTVL.

The V call is TRBV14, the J call TRBJ2-3, with a possible D match to TRBD2 (6 bases). The CDR3 runs to 15 residues. Trimming cost V 2 bases and J 1 base, with 10 bases left between them. Germline loops: CDR1 SGHDN, CDR2 FVKESK. CDR3 residues: CASSQRDCGTDTQYF. CDR3 nucleotide sequence: TGTGCCAGCAGCCAACGGGACTGCGGCACAGATACGCAGTATTTT.

This chain joins TRBV4-2 and TRBJ1-2; D ambiguous. This CDR3 region has 16 residues. CDR1 LGHNA and CDR2 YNFKEQ come from the germline V gene. Trimming took 0 bases from V and 1 from J, leaving 12 bases between them. CDR3 loop: CASSQDYRPINYGYTF. The DNA for the CDR3 is TGTGCCAGCAGCCAAGATTACAGACCGATTAACTATGGCTACACCTTC.

The genes are TRBV19 and TRBJ1-1; TRBD1 is a possible D gene (5 bases). Between the trimmed V and J ends, which lost 2 bases and 4 bases, there was a span of 14 bases. The germline gives CDR1 LNHDA, CDR2 SQIVND (reference sequence). CDR3 size: 15 residues. CDR3 amino acids: CASSISPGRGTEAFF. The CDR3, as DNA: TGTGCCAGTAGTATATCCCCGGGGAGGGGCACTGAAGCTTTCTTT.

This clone showed up just once. The chain links TRBV7-3 to TRBJ2-1, with 9 bases fitting TRBD1. Germline assignment: CDR1 SGHTA and CDR2 FQGTGA. Trimming cost V 3 bases and J 4 bases; bases outside gene matches: 4. There are 15 residues in the CDR3. The CDR3 DNA reads TGTGCCAGCAGCTTCCGGGACAGGGCGTACAATGAGCAGTTCTTC. Translated: CASSFRDRAYNEQFF.

The chain joins TRBV27 to TRBJ1-1; 8 positions match TRBD1. Germline V CDR1 and CDR2: MNHEY, SMNVEV (reference sequence). This CDR3 has 16 residues. Trimming cost V 5 bases and J 2 bases; bases outside gene matches: 10. This chain's CDR3 is CASSNQYRGENTEAFF. DNA of the CDR3: TGTGCCAGCAGTAACCAGTACAGGGGGGAAAACACTGAAGCTTTCTTT.